This T cell receptor beta chain emerged from a study of blood T cell repertoires in COVID-19. The assay was immunoSEQ multiplex PCR, and TCRdb's table has in-frame clones only and misses some. The table shows some 270,000 clones, with 70% to 90% occurring only once. Per the germline V gene, CDR1 is SNHLY and CDR2 is FYNNEI. This CDR3 has 22 amino acids. V lost 6 bases to trimming and J lost 8 bases; unmatched junction nucleotides: 30. The sample consisted of peripheral blood. This sequence originates from a human donor with COVID-19, enrolled during active disease. The donor label of this sample is uncertain. V is TRBV2 and J is TRBJ2-2, with 10 bases aligning to TRBD2. As DNA, the CDR3 is TGTGCCAGCAGCCCGGGACTAGCGCATTTCTCACCGTTTGGGAGGGATGAAGGGGAGCTGTTTTTT. Residues: CASSPGLAHFSPFGRDEGELFF.